In its sample, the clone carrying this T cell receptor beta chain was seen a few times. The sample is drawn from a study of T-cell reconstitution after alpha-beta-depleted transplantation in children. Trimming stripped 1 base from V and 5 bases from J, with 14 bases between. The CDR3 has 15 residues. CDR1 and CDR2 from the germline V gene are MGHDK and SYGVNS. Unique molecular identifiers were built into the TCRbeta library. Using its own MiXCR run on the PCR reads, TCRdb lists one record per CDR3 protein. In the table there are approximately 350,000 distinct CDR3 sequences, 13% of which are singletons.

The clonotype originates from a human donor who donated a stem cell graft to a child with Fanconi anemia. This sample comprised PBMCs, obtained from the stem cell graft. V usage is TRBV25-1 and J usage is TRBJ1-1; no clear D gene. As DNA, the CDR3 is TGTGCCAGCAGTGAATGGCGGGGTTCGGGAACTGAAGCTTTCTTT. Translated, it gives CASSEWRGSGTEAFF.